This entry describes one T cell receptor (beta chain). This sample was taken from a study of radiotherapy plus CTLA-4 blockade in lung cancer. CDR1 and CDR2 (germline): MDHEN, SYDVKM. V shed 1 base, J shed 1 base, and the junction held 6 bases outside the gene matches. The CDR3 has 16 residues. Repertoires were generated with immunoSEQ multiplex PCR, while TCRdb's copy carries only in-frame clones and drops some. The repertoire holds fewer than 100,000 clones, with roughly four fifths as singletons. The material sequenced was peripheral blood, taken from a patient treated with radiotherapy plus ipilimumab. The sequence derives from a human donor with non-small cell lung cancer who had stable disease on radiotherapy plus ipilimumab. The gene calls are TRBV28 and TRBJ2-7; 8 nucleotides agree with TRBD1. The CDR3 loop reads CASSLSWDRPSYEQYF. The CDR3 DNA reads TGTGCCAGCAGTTTATCTTGGGACAGGCCATCCTACGAGCAGTACTTC.